This T cell receptor beta chain is drawn from a study of PD-1 blockade in classical Hodgkin lymphoma. Specified time point: cycle 4 day 1 (C4D1), after about 6 weeks of nivolumab. Every patient had relapsed following autologous stem cell transplantation, and cohorts differed in brentuximab vedotin exposure. Study-wide results and caveats: Why the repertoires differ is still unclear, perhaps disease activity or prior therapy.

For this clone: Its cognate antigen is unknown.

This table comes from immunoSEQ multiplex PCR, and its TCRdb copy is limited to in-frame clones, with some not included. The repertoire holds tens of thousands of clones, around four fifths seen once, with 37% in the top ten. The sample consisted of peripheral blood mononuclear cells (PBMCs), taken before the fourth cycle of nivolumab. The sequence came from a human donor with classical Hodgkin lymphoma.

CDR3 sequence: CASSGRRDRARSDEQYF. The CDR3 nucleotides are TGTGCCAGCAGTGGCCGACGGGACAGGGCCCGGTCCGACGAGCAGTACTTC. This chain links TRBV6-1 with TRBJ2-7; 9 bases are shared with TRBD1. This CDR3 is built from 17 residues. V trimming: 4 bases; J trimming: 5 bases; junction bases outside the gene matches: 15. Looked up from germline, CDR1 is MNHNS and CDR2 is SASEGT.